The rows below give T cell receptor beta chains drawn from one sample of a study of blood T cells in healthy people across ages. MiXCR, applied by TCRdb to the 5' RACE reads, yields one record per CDR3 protein. The table lists 600,000 or so distinct CDR3 sequences, about 28% of them singletons. The sample consisted of blood. These TCRs come from a woman older than 75 in good health. The CDR3 runs from the conserved cysteine through the conserved F or W. D genes are given only for firm matches. Part of the rows lack a size; the others show once, few, many or a class for expanded clones.

v_call	j_call	d_call	clone_size	cdr3_nt	cdr3_aa
TRBV20-1	TRBJ2-3	TRBD2	many	TGCAGTGCTAGAGATCGGTCTAGCGGGGGGGAATATACGCAGTATTTT	CSARDRSSGGEYTQYF
TRBV7-9	TRBJ1-1	-	once	TGTGCCAGCAGCTCGGATTTATCCGTGAACACTGGAGCTTTCTTT	CASSSDLSVNTGAFF
TRBV5-1	TRBJ2-7	TRBD1	-	TGCGCCAGCAGCATTACTGGACAGGGGAGCTACGAGCAGTACTTC	CASSITGQGSYEQYF
TRBV5-8	TRBJ2-3	TRBD2	-	TGTGCCAGCAGCTTGACTAGCGGGTCGAGAGCGGATACGCAGTATTTT	CASSLTSGSRADTQYF
TRBV20-1	TRBJ2-5	-	many	TGCAGTGCCTACCGACCGGGTGAGACCCAGTACTTC	CSAYRPGETQYF
TRBV20-1	TRBJ1-6	TRBD1	-	TGCAGTGCCCTCGGACAGGGAGATTCACCCCTCCACTTT	CSALGQGDSPLHF
TRBV12-3/TRBV12-4	TRBJ2-7	TRBD1	many	TGTGCCAGCAGTTGGAGGCAGGGGGCCGACGAGCAGTACTTC	CASSWRQGADEQYF
TRBV5-6	TRBJ1-5	-	few	TGTGCCAGCAGCTTGCAGGAAGGAATCAATCAGCCCCAGCATTTT	CASSLQEGINQPQHF
TRBV20-1	TRBJ2-3	TRBD2	-	TGCAGTGCCGCGGGACTAGTAGTCACAGATACGCAGTATTTT	CSAAGLVVTDTQYF
TRBV24-1	TRBJ2-5	-	-	TGTGCTACCAATGACAGAGACAGATTCCAAGAGACCCAGTACTTC	CATNDRDRFQETQYF
TRBV5-6	TRBJ1-6	-	few	TGTGCCAGCAGCTTGTTGACAGCGGCATTGGGTTCACCCCTCCACTTT	CASSLLTAALGSPLHF
TRBV3-1	TRBJ1-1	-	-	TGTGCCAGCACCACCACATGGTCGTCTGAAGCTTTCTTT	CASTTTWSSEAFF
TRBV3-1	TRBJ1-3	-	-	TGTGCCAGCAGCCGATGGCTGGGCGGACCTGGAAACACCATATATTTT	CASSRWLGGPGNTIYF
TRBV4-2	TRBJ2-3	TRBD2	many	TGTGCCAGCAGCCAAGGGGCGCGGGGGGGTACAGATACGCAGTATTTT	CASSQGARGGTDTQYF
TRBV5-1	TRBJ1-2	-	-	TGCGCCAGCAGCTCCCAGGGCGATGGCTACACCTTC	CASSSQGDGYTF
TRBV2	TRBJ2-5	TRBD2	many	TGTGCCAGCAGTGAACGGCTAGCGGGGCACCTCAACCAAGAGACCCAGTACTTC	CASSERLAGHLNQETQYF
TRBV9	TRBJ2-5	-	-	TGTGCCAGCAGCGTAGGGGGTTTAGAGACCCAGTACTTC	CASSVGGLETQYF
TRBV12-3/TRBV12-4	TRBJ2-3	TRBD1	many	TGTGCCAGCAGTCCCCGAGGATTGACGGGACAGGGGTACACAGATACGCAGTATTTT	CASSPRGLTGQGYTDTQYF
TRBV10-3	TRBJ2-7	TRBD2	many	TGTGCCATCAGTGGACTAGCGGGGAGCTCCTACGAGCAGTACTTC	CAISGLAGSSYEQYF
TRBV21-1	TRBJ1-5	-	-	TGTGCCAGCAGCAATTATTACGAGGGCAATCAGCCCCAGCATTTT	CASSNYYEGNQPQHF
TRBV9	TRBJ2-1	-	once	TGTGCCAGCAGCGCCCTTCCCCCTAGCCATGAGCAGTTCTTC	CASSALPPSHEQFF
TRBV13	TRBJ2-5	-	few	TGTGCCAGCGGTGTGGGGGAGACCCAGTACTTC	CASGVGETQYF
TRBV7-2	TRBJ1-2	-	-	TGTGCCAGCAGCTTTCGTAGGGATATGAAAGGCTACACCTTC	CASSFRRDMKGYTF
TRBV20-1	TRBJ2-1	TRBD2	many	TGCAGTGCTAGATCCGGGACTAGGTTTCTTGGAAATGAGCAGTTCTTC	CSARSGTRFLGNEQFF
TRBV18	TRBJ2-1	-	many	TGTGCCAGCTCAGCAGAGGGGGACAACTACAATGAGCAGTTCTTC	CASSAEGDNYNEQFF
TRBV9	TRBJ2-7	TRBD1	many	TGTGCCAGCAGCGTGGGGACAGGGGGTTCCTACGAGCAGTACTTC	CASSVGTGGSYEQYF
TRBV24-1	TRBJ1-2	-	many	TGTGCCACCAGCCAAGGACGGGCTAACTATGGCTACACCTTC	CATSQGRANYGYTF
TRBV20-1	TRBJ2-3	TRBD1	many	TGCAGTGCTAGAGGTGGACAGGGGGGGGCAGATACGCAGTATTTT	CSARGGQGGADTQYF
TRBV20-1	TRBJ2-7	-	-	TGCAGTGCTAGAGACCCCTTCCGGGACCCCCTCAGCTACGAGCAGTACTTC	CSARDPFRDPLSYEQYF
TRBV7-2	TRBJ2-7	-	many	TGTGCCAGCAGCTTACCTCAACTGGGCGAGCAGTACTTC	CASSLPQLGEQYF
TRBV5-6	TRBJ2-1	-	-	TGTGCCAGCAGCTTGGGGTGGGACAACAATGAGCAGTTCTTC	CASSLGWDNNEQFF
TRBV7-7	TRBJ2-1	-	many	TGTGCTAGCAGCTTAGAGGGAACCTTAGGGGGATTGGAGCAGTTCTTC	CASSLEGTLGGLEQFF
TRBV6-1	TRBJ2-5	TRBD2	many	TGTGCCAGCACTCCCGGCCGGGTAGCGGGGAGGGAGACCCAGTACTTC	CASTPGRVAGRETQYF
TRBV7-9	TRBJ2-5	-	many	TGTGCCAGCAGTAGTGACGCGGCGGGAGAGACCCAGTACTTC	CASSSDAAGETQYF
TRBV6-5	TRBJ1-5	TRBD1	many	TGTGCCAGCAGTCTCGACAGGGCAGGCAATCAGCCCCAGCATTTT	CASSLDRAGNQPQHF
TRBV12-3/TRBV12-4	TRBJ2-7	-	many	TGTGCCAGCGCCAATTATTACGAGCAGTACTTC	CASANYYEQYF
TRBV11-2	TRBJ1-4	-	many	TGTGCCAGCAGCTTAGCAAGGGAAAAACTGTTTTTT	CASSLAREKLFF
TRBV13	TRBJ1-1	-	many	TGTGCCAGCAGCCCCGATCGGTCCCACACTGAAGCTTTCTTT	CASSPDRSHTEAFF
TRBV4-1	TRBJ1-5	-	many	TGCGCCAGCAGCCAAACGGGGAATAGCAATCAGCCCCAGCATTTT	CASSQTGNSNQPQHF
TRBV7-2	TRBJ1-1	-	few	TGTGCCAGCAGCTTGAGGTCCCCGAACACTGAAGCTTTCTTT	CASSLRSPNTEAFF
TRBV7-2	TRBJ2-3	-	-	TGTGCCAGCAGTGTATATGAACGCACAGATACGCAGTATTTT	CASSVYERTDTQYF
TRBV28	TRBJ1-2	TRBD1	few	TGTGCCAGCACGGGGACAGGGGGCGAGTATAACTATGGCTACACCTTC	CASTGTGGEYNYGYTF
TRBV7-3	TRBJ2-1	TRBD2	many	TGTGCCAGCAGCTTAGACGGGGGGGCAAATGAGCAGTTCTTC	CASSLDGGANEQFF
TRBV4-3	TRBJ2-7	-	many	TGCGCCAGCAGCCCCTCGCGGCACTCCTACGAGCAGTACTTC	CASSPSRHSYEQYF
TRBV28	TRBJ1-5	-	few	TGTGCCAGCACCCTAACAGGGACCAATCAGCCCCAGCATTTT	CASTLTGTNQPQHF
TRBV2	TRBJ2-3	TRBD2	many	TGTGCCAGCAGCGCCCGGACTAGCGTCGATACGCAGTATTTT	CASSARTSVDTQYF
TRBV9	TRBJ2-7	-	many	TGTGCCAGCAGCGTAGGTTCCGAGCCCACCTACGAGCAGTACTTC	CASSVGSEPTYEQYF
TRBV4-1	TRBJ1-2	-	-	TGCGCCAGCAGCCAATCCTCCGGGGATGGCTACACCTTC	CASSQSSGDGYTF
TRBV19	TRBJ1-2	-	-	TGTGCCATAAACAGGGTAAAGGGCTATGGCTACACCTTC	CAINRVKGYGYTF
TRBV6-1	TRBJ1-4	-	many	TGTGCCAGTTGGGGCGGGAATTACGGAGAAAAACTGTTTTTT	CASWGGNYGEKLFF